What follows describes a single T cell receptor (beta chain). What it binds is unknown. This specimen belongs to a study of cytomegalovirus exposure and HLA in healthy donors. Study-wide results and limits: Reported performance of the classifier showed diagnosis of cytomegalovirus status with high specificity and sensitivity. Later analysis associated a missense DCLRE1C variant with TCR beta V- and J-gene trimming. A later look showed TCR association rates differing by HLA locus, highest for DRB1 and lowest for HLA-C. There were about 160 TCR beta chains listed as cytomegalovirus-associated.

Use of 60 Vbeta and 13 Jbeta primers characterized the PCR. Profiled with immunoSEQ multiplex PCR; TCRdb holds only in-frame clones, not every one. The specimen's table records 200,000 or so clones. The CDR3 is 16 amino acids. Germline values: CDR1 SGHVS, CDR2 FNYEAQ. V dropped 1 base and J dropped 5 bases, with 15 bases sitting between them. This sequence joins TRBV7-6 and TRBJ2-1; maybe TRBD1 (6 bases). The sequenced sample was PBMCs. This TCR derives from a boy aged 5-17 years in good health and CMV-seronegative. The CDR3 region has the DNA TGTGCCAGCAGCTTAGGACCACAGGGCCAGAACAATGAGCAGTTCTTC. This translates into CASSLGPQGQNNEQFF.